The sequence of this T cell receptor (beta chain) was determined in a study of blood T cell repertoires in COVID-19. Study context: Italy, Spain and the United States were the sources of the convalescent and acute COVID-19 samples. Sample material is recorded as cDNA or gDNA derived from T cells, B-cell-depleted T cells, or PBMCs.

Trimming pared 0 bases from V and 2 bases from J, leaving 10 bases between. Germline V gives CDR1 LNHDA, CDR2 SQIVND (reference sequence). The CDR3 loop spans 15 amino acids. Seattle researchers signed up patients amid active infection and tracked them longitudinally. As processed by the authors: From reference gene primer amplification, estimates of nucleated cell counts were derived. Libraries were prepared by immunoSEQ multiplex PCR; TCRdb keeps only in-frame clonotypes and omits some of them. V and J calls plus clone size are reproduced from that table; the DNA served to infer D and trimming. Of around 160,000 clones listed, approximately 95% are singletons.

This clonotype was obtained from a woman aged 60-75 years with COVID-19, enrolled during active disease. The J gene is TRBJ1-2, the V gene TRBV19, with a possible D match to TRBD1 (6 bases). Sequencing used peripheral blood. CDR3 nucleotides: TGTGCCAGTAGTATAGAGGTACAGGGAAACTATGGCTACACCTTC. This gives the protein CASSIEVQGNYGYTF.